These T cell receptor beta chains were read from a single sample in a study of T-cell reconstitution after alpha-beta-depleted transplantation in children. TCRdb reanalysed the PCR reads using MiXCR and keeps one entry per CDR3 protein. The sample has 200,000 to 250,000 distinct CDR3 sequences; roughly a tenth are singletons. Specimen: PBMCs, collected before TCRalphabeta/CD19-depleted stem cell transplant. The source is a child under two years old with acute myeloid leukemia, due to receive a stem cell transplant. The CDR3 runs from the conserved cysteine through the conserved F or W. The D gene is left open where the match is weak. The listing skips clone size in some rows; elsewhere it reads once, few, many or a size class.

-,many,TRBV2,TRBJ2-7,TGTGCCAGCAGTGCCCGGAACAGGGCCCACGAGCAGTACTTC,CASSARNRAHEQYF
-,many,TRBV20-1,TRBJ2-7,TGCAGTGCTAGCGGCGGGAACGGGCACGAGCAGTACTTC,CSASGGNGHEQYF
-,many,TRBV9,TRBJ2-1,TGTGCCAGCAGCCCCCGGATGGACAATGAGCAGTTCTTC,CASSPRMDNEQFF
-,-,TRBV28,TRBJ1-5,TGTGCCAGCAGCACCGGACAGAAGGGAAATCAGCCCCAGCATTTT,CASSTGQKGNQPQHF
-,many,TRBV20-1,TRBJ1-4,TGCAGTGCCCTTCCCGGCGGCAGGGAAGAAAAACTGTTTTTT,CSALPGGREEKLFF
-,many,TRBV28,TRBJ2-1,TGTGCCAGCAGCCCCGGGGCGGCCCCCAACAATGAGCAGTTCTTC,CASSPGAAPNNEQFF
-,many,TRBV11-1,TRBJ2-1,TGTGCCAGCAGCCTCTCGGTCAGGGGCCACTCATCCTACAATGAGCAGTTCTTC,CASSLSVRGHSSYNEQFF
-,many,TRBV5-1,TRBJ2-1,TGCGCCAGCAGCCCGGGGGTCGCCAGCTCCTACAATGAGCAGTTCTTC,CASSPGVASSYNEQFF
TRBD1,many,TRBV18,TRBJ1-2,TGTGCCAGCTCACCGGACAGGGAAGGCTACACCTTC,CASSPDREGYTF
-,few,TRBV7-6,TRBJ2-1,TGTGCCAGCAGCTTAGAGTTTAGGGGCGGCGATGAGCAGTTCTTC,CASSLEFRGGDEQFF
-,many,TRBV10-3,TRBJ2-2,TGTGCCATCAGTGAGCAGGGATCCTACTACACCGGGGAGCTGTTTTTT,CAISEQGSYYTGELFF
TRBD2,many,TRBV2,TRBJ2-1,TGTGCCAGCAGTGAAGCGTTGCTAGCGGGACTTTCGAGTTACAATGAGCAGTTCTTC,CASSEALLAGLSSYNEQFF
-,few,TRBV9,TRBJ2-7,TGTGCCAGCAGCCCCTATGGACCCCACGAGCAGTACTTC,CASSPYGPHEQYF
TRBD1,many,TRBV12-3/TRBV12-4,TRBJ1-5,TGTGCCAGCAGGGCCCCCGGACAGGGCTATAGCAATCAGCCCCAGCATTTT,CASRAPGQGYSNQPQHF
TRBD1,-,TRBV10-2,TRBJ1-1,TGCGCCAGCAGCGGACAGGGGCTGAACACTGAAGCTTTCTTT,CASSGQGLNTEAFF
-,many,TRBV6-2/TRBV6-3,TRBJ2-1,TGTGCCAGCAGTTACTCCGGGACTTCCCTCAATGAGCAGTTCTTC,CASSYSGTSLNEQFF
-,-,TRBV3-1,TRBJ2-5,TGTGCCAGCAGCCACCAAACGGACAGCGGAGAGACCCAGTACTTC,CASSHQTDSGETQYF
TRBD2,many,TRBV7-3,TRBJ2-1,TGTGCCAGCAGCTTAGCGGGAGTAGATGAGCAGTTCTTC,CASSLAGVDEQFF
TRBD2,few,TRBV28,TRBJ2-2,TGTGCCAGCAGTTTCCTAGCGGGGAGGGTCGGGGAGCTGTTTTTT,CASSFLAGRVGELFF
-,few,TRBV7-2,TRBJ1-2,TGTGCCAGCAGCCCCCCCGGGGCAGCCTATGGCTACACCTTC,CASSPPGAAYGYTF